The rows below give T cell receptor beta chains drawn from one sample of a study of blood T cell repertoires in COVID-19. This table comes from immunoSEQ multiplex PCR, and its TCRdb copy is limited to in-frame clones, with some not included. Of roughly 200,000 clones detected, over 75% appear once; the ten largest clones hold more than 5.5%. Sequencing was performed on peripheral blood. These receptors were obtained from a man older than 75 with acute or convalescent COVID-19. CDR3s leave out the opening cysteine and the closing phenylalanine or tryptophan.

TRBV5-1,ASSLRYGAGETQY
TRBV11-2,ASSLESFDNEQF
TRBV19,ASSQRGLNEKLF
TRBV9,ASSVGSTYTDTQY
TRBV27,ASRLTSGRADTQY
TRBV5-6,ASSGLGSPGELF
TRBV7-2,ASSLSREAEQY
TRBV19,ARPTGTGTYEQY
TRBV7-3,ASSRQQGRDTGELF
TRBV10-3,AISESSGQTSPLH
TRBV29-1,SVAYYTGELF
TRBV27,ASSKTIFNEQF
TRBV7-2,ASSFVGADTQY
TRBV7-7,ASSLGGTNEKLF
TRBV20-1,GQGAKNIQY
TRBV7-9,ASSSRQGSTEAF
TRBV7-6,ASSLGGLAGGLDEQF
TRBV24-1,ATRGQGDTGELF
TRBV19,ASSTSGTGSTGLYGYT
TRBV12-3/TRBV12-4,ASSLMGLEQY
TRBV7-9,ASSLDGRRYNEQF
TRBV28,ASNQPAGYDNEQF
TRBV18,ASSPGQGEQETQY
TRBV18,ASSPPGLNTEAF
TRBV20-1,SASVLNEQY
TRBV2,ASSERQINEQF
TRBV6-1,ASSEGLAGVRYNEQF
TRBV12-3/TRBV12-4,ASSLQTGFGYT
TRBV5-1,ASSFNTDTQY
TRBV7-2,ASTRWSGTDTQY
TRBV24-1,ATSAGSTEAF
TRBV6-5,ASRTGTGGAKEQF
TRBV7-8,ASSLQLTGPVYGYT
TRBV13,ASSSGLAGSEQY
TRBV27,ASSRGLYSPLH
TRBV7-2,ASSLGGPGETQY
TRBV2,ASSDGLAGVSGELF
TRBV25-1,ASSALNPAGFRY
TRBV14,ASSWGVNTEAF
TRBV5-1,ASSPLGQGAQEQF
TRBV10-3,AISDSDGRGGGRETQY
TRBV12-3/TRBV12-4,ASSFSGTEAF
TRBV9,ASSVDGLEINEQF
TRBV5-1,ASSLGWTQGLAGNNEQF
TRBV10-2,ASSESGGSTEAF
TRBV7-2,ASSLIGGAGNTIY
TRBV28,ASSAGGGREPQH
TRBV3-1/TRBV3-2,ASSQSGGATYGYT
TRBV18,ASSPPKTSDRGNEQF
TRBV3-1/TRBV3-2,ASSPPRAGGGNEQF
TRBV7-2,ASSRIGTLDQPQH
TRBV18,ASSPAAGQLPGLF
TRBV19,ASSIQASFPDEQF
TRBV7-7,ASSPAAGTYNEQF
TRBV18,ASSPSSDPTAGGYT